Listed below are T cell receptor beta chains from one sample, sequenced in a study of early T cells in non-severe SARS-CoV-2 infection. TCRdb ran MiXCR on the 5' RACE reads and lists one entry per CDR3 protein. The sample lists 60,000 or so distinct CDR3 sequences; roughly 10% were seen once. Source material: whole blood. The receptors originated from an adult who was a healthcare worker with PCR-confirmed SARS-CoV-2 infection or an uninfected control (not recorded which). Each CDR3 is given with its conserved first and last residue. D genes are given only for firm matches. Not every row has a clone size; where given, it reads once, few, many or a size class.

TRBV27	TRBJ2-1	many	TRBD2	TGTGCCAGCAGTTGGTTAGGTAGCGGGGGGCTCAATGAGCAGTTCTTC	CASSWLGSGGLNEQFF
TRBV18	TRBJ2-3	few	TRBD1	TGTGCCAGCTCACCCACCGCGACAGGGGGCACAGATACGCAGTATTTT	CASSPTATGGTDTQYF
TRBV18	TRBJ1-2	-	-	TGTGTCAGCTCACCCTCGGCTGAGTATGGCTACACCTTC	CVSSPSAEYGYTF
TRBV5-4	TRBJ2-2	few	TRBD1	TGTGCCAGCAGCTGGGGACAGGGGGCGAACACCGGGGAGCTGTTTTTT	CASSWGQGANTGELFF
TRBV19	TRBJ1-4	few	-	TGTGCCAGTACCGTGGGCAGGAACAATCTGGAAAAACTGTTTTTT	CASTVGRNNLEKLFF
TRBV29-1	TRBJ2-1	few	-	TGCAGCGTTGATCTCCTACAGACTTACAATGAGCAGTTCTTC	CSVDLLQTYNEQFF
TRBV5-5	TRBJ2-1	many	TRBD2	TGTGCCAGCAGCTTGGAGCGGGAGCGAGATGAGCAGTTCTTC	CASSLERERDEQFF
TRBV4-1	TRBJ1-1	many	-	TGCGCCAGCAGCCAGGGTATGGACACTGAAGCTTTCTTT	CASSQGMDTEAFF
TRBV6-2/TRBV6-3	TRBJ2-7	-	TRBD2	TGTGCCAGCACCCCCTGGGGGGGGGCCTACGAGCAGTACTTC	CASTPWGGAYEQYF
TRBV2	TRBJ2-7	-	-	TGTGCCAGCAGTGACCAGGTTATCCACGAGCAGTACTTC	CASSDQVIHEQYF
TRBV18	TRBJ1-6	many	-	TGTGCCAGCTCACCACCAGGGCAGCGAAATTCACCCCTCCACTTT	CASSPPGQRNSPLHF
TRBV3-1	TRBJ2-1	-	TRBD2	TGTGCCAGCAGCCAATTCTTAGCGGGGGAGCAGTTCTTC	CASSQFLAGEQFF
TRBV27	TRBJ2-7	many	TRBD1	TGTGCCAGCAGTAGAGGACAGGGGGATACTTACGAGCAGTACTTC	CASSRGQGDTYEQYF
TRBV5-1	TRBJ2-7	few	-	TGCGCCAGCAGCTCCGGACCAGGGGCCTACGAGCAGTACTTC	CASSSGPGAYEQYF
TRBV10-3	TRBJ1-5	-	TRBD1	TGTGCCATCGGAAGGACAGGGGCCAGCAATCAGCCCCAGCATTTT	CAIGRTGASNQPQHF
TRBV29-1	TRBJ1-2	few	TRBD1	TGCAGCGTGGATGACAGGGACGGAAGCTATGGCTACATCTTC	CSVDDRDGSYGYIF
TRBV5-5	TRBJ2-2	many	TRBD1	TGTGCCAGCAGCTTGGTGTTCGGGACAGGAGGGACCGGGGAGCTGTTTTTT	CASSLVFGTGGTGELFF